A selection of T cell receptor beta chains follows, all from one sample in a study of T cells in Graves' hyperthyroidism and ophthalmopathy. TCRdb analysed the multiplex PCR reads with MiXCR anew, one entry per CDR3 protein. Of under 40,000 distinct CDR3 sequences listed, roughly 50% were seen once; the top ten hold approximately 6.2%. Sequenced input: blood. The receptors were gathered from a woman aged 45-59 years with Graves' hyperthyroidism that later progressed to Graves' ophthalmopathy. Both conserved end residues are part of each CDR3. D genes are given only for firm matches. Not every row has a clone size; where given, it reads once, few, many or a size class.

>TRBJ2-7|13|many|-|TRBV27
CASSEGVAYEQYF
TGTGCCAGCTCTGAGGGGGTCGCCTACGAGCAGTACTTC
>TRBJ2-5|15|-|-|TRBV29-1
CSVAEGSFEGETQYF
TGCAGCGTTGCTGAGGGTTCCTTCGAGGGGGAGACCCAGTACTTC
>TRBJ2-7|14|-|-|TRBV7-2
CASSPGLGPYEQYF
TGTGCCAGCAGCCCGGGACTGGGTCCCTACGAGCAGTACTTC
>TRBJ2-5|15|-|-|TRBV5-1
CASSFQAGLEETQYF
TGCGCCAGCAGCTTTCAGGCTGGGCTCGAAGAGACCCAGTACTTC
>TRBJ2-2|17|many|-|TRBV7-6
CASSLLGSGVSGGELFF
TGTGCCAGCAGCTTACTGGGCTCCGGGGTCTCTGGCGGGGAGCTGTTTTTT
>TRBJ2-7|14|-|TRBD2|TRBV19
CASSAMGLAHEQYF
TGTGCCAGTAGTGCCATGGGACTAGCCCACGAGCAGTACTTC
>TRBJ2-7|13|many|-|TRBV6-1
CASALRQTYEQYF
TGTGCCAGTGCTCTGCGACAGACCTACGAGCAGTACTTC
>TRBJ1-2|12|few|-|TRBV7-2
CASSLGTVGYTF
TGTGCCAGCAGCTTAGGGACAGTTGGCTACACCTTC
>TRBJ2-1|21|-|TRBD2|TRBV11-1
CASSLVSRANTGRRLLNEQFF
TGTGCCAGCAGCTTAGTAAGCAGAGCAAACACCGGGAGGAGACTTCTTAATGAGCAGTTCTTC
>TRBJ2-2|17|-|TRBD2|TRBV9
CASSQNSGRGYSGELFF
TGTGCCAGCAGCCAAAATAGCGGGAGGGGGTATAGCGGGGAGCTGTTTTTT
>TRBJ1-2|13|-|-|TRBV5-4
CASSLYDNYGYTF
TGTGCCAGCAGCTTGTATGATAACTATGGCTACACCTTC
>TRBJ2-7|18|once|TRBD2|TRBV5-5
CASSARLAGGPYSYEQYF
TGTGCCAGCAGCGCACGACTAGCGGGAGGTCCTTACTCCTACGAGCAGTACTTC
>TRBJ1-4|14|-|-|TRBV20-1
CSARGTGLDEKLFF
TGCAGTGCTAGAGGTACAGGACTGGATGAAAAACTGTTTTTT
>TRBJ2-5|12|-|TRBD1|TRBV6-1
CASWDRDETQYF
TGTGCCAGCTGGGACAGGGACGAGACCCAGTACTTC
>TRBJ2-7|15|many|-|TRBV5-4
CASSLVTTGSGEQYF
TGTGCCAGCAGCTTGGTTACTACAGGGAGCGGCGAGCAGTACTTC
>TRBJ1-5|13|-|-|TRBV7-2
CASSSPSNQPQHF
TGTGCCAGCAGCTCGCCTAGCAATCAGCCCCAGCATTTT
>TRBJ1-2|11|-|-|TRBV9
CASSVNGVGNF
TGTGCCAGCAGCGTAAACGGGGTGGGAAACTTC
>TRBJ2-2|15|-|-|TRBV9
CASSAARANTGGLFF
TGTGCCAGCAGCGCAGCTAGGGCGAACACCGGGGGGCTGTTTTTT
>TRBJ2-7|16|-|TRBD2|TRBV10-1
CDSSPVGAGGFYEQYF
TGTGACAGCTCACCAGTTGGAGCGGGAGGTTTTTACGAGCAGTACTTC
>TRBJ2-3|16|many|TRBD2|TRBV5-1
CASSLVPSGVTDTQYF
TGCGCCAGCAGCTTGGTTCCTAGCGGGGTCACAGATACGCAGTATTTT
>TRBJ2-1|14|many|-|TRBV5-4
CASNEVRDHNEQFF
TGTGCCAGCAACGAGGTGAGGGATCACAATGAGCAGTTCTTC
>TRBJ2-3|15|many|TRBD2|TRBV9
CASSPRREYADTQYF
TGTGCCAGCAGCCCTAGGCGGGAGTACGCAGATACGCAGTATTTT
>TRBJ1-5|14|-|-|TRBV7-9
CASSLAGDPGPRRF
TGTGCCAGCAGCTTAGCGGGGGACCCCGGCCCCCGGCGTTTT
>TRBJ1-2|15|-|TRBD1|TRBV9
CASRAGTGETYGYTF
TGTGCCAGCAGAGCCGGGACAGGGGAGACTTATGGCTACACTTTC
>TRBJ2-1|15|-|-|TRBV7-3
CASSPGGLQNNEQFF
TGTGCCAGCAGCCCGGGCGGCCTACAAAACAATGAGCAGTTCTTC
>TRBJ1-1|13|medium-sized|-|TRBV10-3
CAISAGRDTEAFF
TGTGCCATCAGTGCAGGGAGGGACACTGAAGCTTTCTTT
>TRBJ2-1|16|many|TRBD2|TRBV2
CASSEVRLAVYNEQFF
TGTGCCAGCAGTGAGGTCCGACTAGCGGTCTACAATGAGCAGTTCTTC
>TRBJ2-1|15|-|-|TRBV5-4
CASSRTQSSYNEQFF
TGTGCCAGCAGCCGGACGCAGAGCTCCTACAATGAGCAGTTCTTC
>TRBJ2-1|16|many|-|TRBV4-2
CASSQDLAERYNEQFF
TGTGCCAGCAGCCAAGATCTGGCGGAACGCTACAATGAGCAGTTCTTC
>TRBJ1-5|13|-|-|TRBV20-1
CSASIGRSGPQHF
TGCAGTGCTAGTATCGGGAGATCGGGGCCCCAGCATTTT
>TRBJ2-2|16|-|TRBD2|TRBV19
CASSMSASGSAGELFF
TGTGCCAGTAGTATGTCGGCTAGCGGGAGTGCCGGGGAGCTGTTTTTT
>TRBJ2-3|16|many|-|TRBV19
CASSITRFRPTDTQYF
TGTGCCAGTAGTATCACGCGGTTCCGGCCCACAGATACGCAGTATTTT
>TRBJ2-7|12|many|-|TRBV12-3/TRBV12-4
CASSFRRVEQYF
TGTGCCAGCAGTTTTAGGAGGGTTGAGCAGTACTTC
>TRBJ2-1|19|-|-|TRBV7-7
CASSLGFMGTGRGDNEQFF
TGTGCTAGCAGCTTAGGATTCATGGGTACAGGGCGCGGGGACAATGAGCAGTTCTTC
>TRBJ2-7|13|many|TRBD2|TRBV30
CAWTGTIVSEQYF
TGTGCCTGGACCGGGACTATCGTATCCGAGCAGTACTTC
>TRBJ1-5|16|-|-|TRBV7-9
CASSLVGQTMPDTQHF
TGTGCCAGCAGCTTGGTGGGGCAAACTATGCCAGATACGCAGCATTTT
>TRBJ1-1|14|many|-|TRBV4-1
CASSQAGGWTEAFF
TGCGCCAGCAGCCAAGCGGGGGGTTGGACTGAAGCTTTCTTT